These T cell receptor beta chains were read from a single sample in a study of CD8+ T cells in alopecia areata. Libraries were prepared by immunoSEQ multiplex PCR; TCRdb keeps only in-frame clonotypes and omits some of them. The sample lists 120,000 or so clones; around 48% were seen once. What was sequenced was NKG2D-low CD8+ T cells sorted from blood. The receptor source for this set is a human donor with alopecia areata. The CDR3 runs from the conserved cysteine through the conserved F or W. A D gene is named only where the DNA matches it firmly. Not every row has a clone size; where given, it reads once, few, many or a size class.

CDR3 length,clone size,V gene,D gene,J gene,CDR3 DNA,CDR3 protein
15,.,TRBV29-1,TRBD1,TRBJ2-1,TGCAGCGTTGAGTTGAGGGACAGGCCTATCGATGAGCAGTTCTTC,CSVELRDRPIDEQFF
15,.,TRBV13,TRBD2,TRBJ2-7,TGTGCCAGCAGCGCTCAGGGTAGCGGGGCCTACGAGCAGTACTTC,CASSAQGSGAYEQYF
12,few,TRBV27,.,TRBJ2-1,TGTGCCAGCAGTGGAGGACGGAATGAGCAGTTCTTC,CASSGGRNEQFF
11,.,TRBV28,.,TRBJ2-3,TGTGCCAGCAGTGGGGCGGATACGCAGTATTTT,CASSGADTQYF
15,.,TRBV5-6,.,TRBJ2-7,TGTGCCAGCAGCTTGAAAGCGGACCGGCCCTACGAGCAGTACTTC,CASSLKADRPYEQYF
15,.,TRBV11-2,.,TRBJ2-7,TGTGCCAGCAGCCGACGACAGGAGGGCTCCTACGAGCAGTACTTC,CASSRRQEGSYEQYF
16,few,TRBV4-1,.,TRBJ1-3,TGCGCCAGCAGCCAAGATCTAGGGGCCCTGGGAAACACCATATATTTT,CASSQDLGALGNTIYF
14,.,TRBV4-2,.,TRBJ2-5,TGTGCCAGCAGCCAAGAGGTGCCCCCAGAGACCCAGTACTTC,CASSQEVPPETQYF
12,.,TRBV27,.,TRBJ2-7,TGTGCCAGCAGTCGAACAGGGAGCGAGCAGTACTTC,CASSRTGSEQYF
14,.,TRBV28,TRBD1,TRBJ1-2,TGTGCCACCGACCTCCTCGACAGGGGGAGGGGAGACACCTTC,CATDLLDRGRGDTF
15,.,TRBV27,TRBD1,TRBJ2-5,TGTGCCAGCAGCGCCGGGACAGGAGGCTCAGAGACCCAGTACTTC,CASSAGTGGSETQYF
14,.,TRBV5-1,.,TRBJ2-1,TGCGCCAGCAGCTTGGTCGGAAAATACAATGAGCAGTTCTTC,CASSLVGKYNEQFF
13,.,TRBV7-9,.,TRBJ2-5,TGTGCCAGCTCTCAGCCCGAACAAGAGACCCAGTACTTC,CASSQPEQETQYF
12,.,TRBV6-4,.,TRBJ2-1,TGTGCCAGCAGTGAAGCCTGGGTTGAGCAGTTCTTC,CASSEAWVEQFF
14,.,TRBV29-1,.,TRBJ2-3,TGCAGCGTTGCGCTGGGCAGGGGCCCAGATACGCAGTATTTT,CSVALGRGPDTQYF
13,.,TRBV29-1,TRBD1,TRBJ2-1,TGCAGCGTTGGGGACAGGGGGCTGAATGAGCAGTTCTTC,CSVGDRGLNEQFF
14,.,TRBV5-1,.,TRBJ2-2,TGCGCCAGCAGCTTGTTTGAGGCCACCGGGGAGCTGTTTTTT,CASSLFEATGELFF
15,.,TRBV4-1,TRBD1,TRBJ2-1,TGCGCCAGCAGCCGGGGACAGGGGGCCTCCAATGAGCAGTTCTTC,CASSRGQGASNEQFF
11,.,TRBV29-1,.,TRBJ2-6,TGCAGCGTTGCCGGGGCCAACGTCCTGACTTTC,CSVAGANVLTF
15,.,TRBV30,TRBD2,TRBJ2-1,TGTGCCTGGAGTGTGGGTGGTAGCGGGTCGGATGAGCAGTTCTTC,CAWSVGGSGSDEQFF
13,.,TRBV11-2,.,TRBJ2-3,TGTGCCAGCAGACCGGTGGGCACAGATACGCAGTATTTT,CASRPVGTDTQYF
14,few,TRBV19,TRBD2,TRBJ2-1,TGTGCCAGTACATCGGGAGGAGGGTACAATGAGCAGTTCTTC,CASTSGGGYNEQFF
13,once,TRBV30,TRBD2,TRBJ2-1,TGTGCCTGCCAGGTAGCGGGAGTGAATGAGCAGTTCTTC,CACQVAGVNEQFF
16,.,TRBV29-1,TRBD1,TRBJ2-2,TGCAGCGCCCTTAGTTCCCGGACAGGGGTGGCCGGGGAGCTGTTTTTT,CSALSSRTGVAGELFF
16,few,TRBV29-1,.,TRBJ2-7,TGCAGCGTTGAAATACTAACCCACCGGGACACGGTGTGGCAGTACTTC,CSVEILTHRDTVWQYF
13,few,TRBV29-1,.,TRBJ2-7,TGCAGCGTTGATATGGGACAAGGCTACGAGCAGTACTTC,CSVDMGQGYEQYF
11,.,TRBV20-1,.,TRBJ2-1,TGCAGTGCTATTTCCGGCAATGAGCAGTTCTTC,CSAISGNEQFF
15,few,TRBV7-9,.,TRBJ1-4,TGTGCCAGCAGCTTAGATCTCTCTCCCGAAGCGGGACTGTTTTTT,CASSLDLSPEAGLFF
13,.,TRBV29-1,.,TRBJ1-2,TGCAGCGTTGATTTGAGACCGTTTGGCGGCTACACCTTC,CSVDLRPFGGYTF
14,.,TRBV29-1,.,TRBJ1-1,TGCAGTACACTAGCAGGGTTAGGTTCCACTGAAGCTTTCTTT,CSTLAGLGSTEAFF
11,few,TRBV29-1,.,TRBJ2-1,TGCAGCGTTGTAAGTCACAATGAGCAGTTCTTC,CSVVSHNEQFF
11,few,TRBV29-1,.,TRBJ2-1,TGCAGCGTGAAACTCTTGAATGAGCAGTTCTTC,CSVKLLNEQFF
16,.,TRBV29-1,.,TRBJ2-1,TGCAGCGTTGAAGGGGGGGACACCGACAGCTACAATGAGCAGTTCTTC,CSVEGGDTDSYNEQFF
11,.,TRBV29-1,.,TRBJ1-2,TGCAGCGTTCGGACACCCTATGGCTACACCTTC,CSVRTPYGYTF